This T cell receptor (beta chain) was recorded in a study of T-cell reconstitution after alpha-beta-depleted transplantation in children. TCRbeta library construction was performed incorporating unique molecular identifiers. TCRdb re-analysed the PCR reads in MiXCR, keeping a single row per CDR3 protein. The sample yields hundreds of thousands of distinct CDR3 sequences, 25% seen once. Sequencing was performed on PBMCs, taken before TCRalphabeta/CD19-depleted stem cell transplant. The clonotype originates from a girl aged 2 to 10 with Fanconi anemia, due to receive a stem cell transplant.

CDR3: CASSFGQAIQETQYF. DNA of the CDR3: TGTGCCAGCAGCTTCGGACAGGCCATCCAAGAGACCCAGTACTTC. The genes are TRBV14 and TRBJ2-5, with TRBD1 matching 7 bases. The CDR3 sequence is 15 residues long. CDR1 and CDR2 from the germline V gene are SGHDN and FVKESK. The V and J ends lost 5 bases and 1 base, in that order; junction bases with no gene match: 7. The whole variable domain, remainder taken from reference TRBV14 and TRBJ2-5, is EAGVTQFPSHSVIEKGQTVTLRCDPISGHDNLYWYRRVMGKEIKFLLHFVKESKQDESGMPNNRFLAERTGGTYSTLKVQPAELEDSGVYFCASSFGQAIQETQYFGPGTRLLVL.